One T cell receptor (beta chain) is described in this entry. This sample was taken from a study of T cell repertoires in cytomegalovirus infection. The wider study: It can be stated that public TCR beta signatures indicated CMV infection as well as a matching HLA type.

V lost 3 bases and J lost 4, with 9 bases in between. The CDR3 covers 13 residues. One entry per CDR3 protein results from TCRdb running MiXCR on the reads. The sample carries hundreds of thousands of distinct CDR3 sequences, about a sixth recorded once. The V gene is TRBV12-3 or TRBV12-4, the J gene TRBJ1-2; no firm D call. The receptor's source is a human donor in good health (CMV status not recorded). Some clones in this sample may be carry-over from other donors' samples. The sample consisted of PBMCs. This chain's CDR3 is CASSFEGGYGYTF. Here the CDR3 DNA reads TGTGCCAGCAGTTTTGAGGGCGGCTATGGCTACACCTTC.